A single sample gave rise to the 28 T cell receptor beta chains below, sequenced in a study of beta chain features in type 1 diabetes. Investigators reverse transcribed all isolated RNA, so they sequenced expressed TCRB transcripts. Data came from immunoSEQ multiplex PCR; TCRdb stores just in-frame clones and leaves some out. The table records under 350,000 clones, about 7.8% of them present only once. The sequencing input was central memory CD4+ T cells from blood. These receptors were taken from a young woman in good health.

The chain has TRBV18 and TRBJ1-3; TRBD1 might be the D (5 bases). This CDR3 is built from 19 residues. CDR1 and CDR2 from the germline V gene are KGHSH and LQKENI. Trimming pared 1 base from V and 1 base from J, leaving 20 bases between. CDR3 protein: CASSPRGLVSRASGNTIYF. The CDR3 nucleotides read TGTGCCAGCTCACCACGGGGCTTGGTCAGCCGCGCGTCTGGAAACACCATATATTTT.

This clone was observed a handful of times. The chain's CDR3 is CASSFERWVSYEQYF. The CDR3 region has the DNA TGTGCCAGCAGCTTTGAGCGGTGGGTCTCCTACGAGCAGTACTTC. The chain combines TRBV7-2 with TRBJ2-7; D is possibly TRBD2 (5 bases). V was cut by 3 bases and J by 0 bases, with 12 bases left in between. The germline CDR1 and CDR2 sequences are SGHTA and FQGNSA. The CDR3 sequence is 15 residues long.

This clone was counted between two and nine times. The genes are TRBV5-1 and TRBJ2-2; D uncertain. The CDR3 is made up of 14 amino acids. Germline loops: CDR1 SGHRS, CDR2 YFSETQ. The germline V and J ends were trimmed by 4 bases and 9 bases, with 16 bases remaining between them. The CDR3 here is CASSPLTTGRELFF. The CDR3 DNA sequence: TGCGCCAGCAGCCCCCTAACAACCGGCCGGGAGCTGTTTTTT.

In this sample, this clone turned up a few times. This same CDR3 is encoded by further DNA sequences in the sample. The chain is built from TRBV19 and TRBJ2-3, with D possibly TRBD1 on 6 matching bases. V was trimmed by 3 bases and J by 5 bases, leaving 6 bases between them. The CDR3 runs 12 residues. Germline loops: CDR1 LNHDA, CDR2 SQIVND (reference sequence). The CDR3 loop reads CASSIRGDTQYF. For the CDR3, the DNA is TGTGCCAGTAGTATCAGGGGAGATACGCAGTATTTT. Filled out from reference TRBV19 and TRBJ2-3, the complete variable domain reads DGGITQSPKYLFRKEGQNVTLSCEQNLNHDAMYWYRQDPGQGLRLIYYSQIVNDFQKGDIAEGYSVSREKKESFPLTVTSAQKNPTAFYLCASSIRGDTQYFGPGTRLTVL.

This rearrangement joins TRBV9 to TRBJ2-3; 10 positions match TRBD1. Trimming took 3 bases from V and 3 from J; bases not matched to a gene: 4. Germline CDR1 is SGDLS and CDR2 is YYNGEE. The CDR3 sequence is 15 residues long. CDR3 sequence reads: CASSGTGGETDTQYF. The CDR3 nucleotides read TGTGCCAGCAGCGGGACAGGGGGAGAGACAGATACGCAGTATTTT.

This chain joins TRBV25-1 and TRBJ2-3; maybe TRBD2 (6 bases). The CDR3 totals 15 residues. V was shortened by 0 bases and J by 2 bases, with 9 bases between the two germline ends. Germline CDR1 reads MGHDK; CDR2 reads SYGVNS. The DNA of the CDR3 is TGTGCCAGCAGTGAATACAGCGGGTTCACAGATACGCAGTATTTT. This gives the protein CASSEYSGFTDTQYF.

This chain connects TRBV19 to TRBJ2-2; TRBD2 aligns across 7 bases. The germline gives CDR1 LNHDA, CDR2 SQIVND (reference sequence). The V and J ends lost 7 bases and 5 bases, in that order; junction bases with no gene match: 10. The CDR3 extends over 15 amino acids. Written as DNA, the CDR3 is TGTGCCAGTACCCCGCGGGGAGGGGTGACCGGGGAGCTGTTTTTT. This encodes CASTPRGGVTGELFF.

This clone has ten or more counts. V usage is TRBV9 and J usage is TRBJ2-1; D possibly corresponds to TRBD1 (6 bases). V lost 5 bases and J 4 bases, leaving 19 bases between the germline ends. Germline-derived CDR1 and CDR2 are SGDLS and YYNGEE. This CDR3 has 16 residues. Written as DNA, the CDR3 is TGTGCCAGCAGTGGAGATCCGGGACATGGGTACAATGAGCAGTTCTTC. It translates to CASSGDPGHGYNEQFF.

The chain couples TRBV28 to TRBJ2-7; D unresolved. CDR3 length: 12 amino acids. The V end lost 7 bases, the J end lost 3 bases, and 10 bases lay between the germline ends. Germline CDR1 is MDHEN and CDR2 is SYDVKM. CDR3 residues: CASTPGSYEQYV. In DNA, the CDR3 is TGTGCCAGCACCCCCGGTAGCTACGAGCAGTACGTC.

The chain joins TRBV7-9 to TRBJ2-1; D possibly matches TRBD1 or TRBD2 (5 bases each). This CDR3 region has 16 residues. Germline CDR1 reads SEHNR; CDR2 reads FQNEAQ (reference sequence). V lost 5 bases to trimming and J lost 4 bases, with 18 bases between them. This CDR3 reads CASSPRDGDGYNEQFF. Here the CDR3 DNA reads TGTGCCAGCAGCCCCAGGGACGGGGACGGATACAATGAGCAGTTCTTC. The whole variable domain, remainder taken from reference TRBV7-9 and TRBJ2-1, is DTGVSQNPRHKITKRGQNVTFRCDPISEHNRLYWYRQTLGQGPEFLTYFQNEAQLEKSRLLSDRFSAERPKGSFSTLEIQRTEQGDSAMYLCASSPRDGDGYNEQFFGPGTRLTVL.

This clone was detected only a few times. The gene calls are TRBV18 and TRBJ2-2; 9 bases align to TRBD2. Germline loops: CDR1 KGHSH, CDR2 LQKENI. Germline trimming cut 2 bases from V and 6 bases from J; bases unmatched to any gene: 4. The CDR3 spans 15 residues. This CDR3 is CASSPMTSGSGELFF. In DNA form, the CDR3 reads TGTGCCAGCTCACCAATGACTAGCGGATCCGGGGAGCTGTTTTTT.

This clone has more than one count but fewer than ten. The J gene is TRBJ2-4, the V gene TRBV11-3; D tentatively fits TRBD1 or TRBD2 (5 bases each). The CDR3 runs 14 residues. Trimming took off 5 bases at V and 6 bases at J, with 14 bases between the two ends. The germline V gene encodes CDR1 SGHNT and CDR2 YENEEA. CDR3 in amino acids: CASSLRGGGNIQYF. The CDR3 DNA reads as TGTGCCAGCAGCCTTCGGGGTGGGGGAAACATTCAGTACTTC.

This clone was detected a few times. The chain recombines TRBV15 with TRBJ1-2; 7 positions match TRBD1. Per germline, CDR1 LNHNV and CDR2 YYDKDF (reference sequence). The V segment lost 6 bases and the J segment 1 base; nucleotides outside the gene matches: 5. The CDR3 extends over 14 amino acids. In DNA, the CDR3 is TGTGCCACCAGGACGACAGGGAATAACTATGGCTACACCTTC. Protein: CATRTTGNNYGYTF.

Many counts were recorded for this clone. Other DNA variants within this sample encode the same CDR3. The chain has TRBV6-5 and TRBJ2-1; TRBD1 matches 9 bases. Germline loops: CDR1 MNHEY, CDR2 SVGAGI. This CDR3 region has 13 residues. V lost 2 bases, J lost 7 bases, and 0 bases stayed unmatched. CDR3 region: CASSYDRGNEQFF. The DNA of the CDR3 is TGTGCCAGCAGTTACGACAGGGGGAATGAGCAGTTCTTC.

Only a few counts were recorded for this clone. The rearrangement joins TRBV28 to TRBJ1-5; no clear D. The V end lost 3 bases, the J end lost 7 bases, and 13 bases lay between the germline ends. This CDR3 is built from 14 residues. Germline V gives CDR1 MDHEN, CDR2 SYDVKM. The CDR3 is CASSLTGSEQPQHF. CDR3 nucleotides: TGTGCCAGCAGTTTGACGGGGTCGGAACAGCCCCAGCATTTT.

This clone appeared a few times. The J gene is TRBJ2-5, the V gene TRBV15; D ambiguous. From germline, CDR1 is LNHNV and CDR2 YYDKDF (reference sequence). Between the trimmed V and J ends, which lost 0 bases and 5 bases, there was a span of 7 bases. CDR3 length equals 13 residues. For the CDR3, the DNA is TGTGCCACCAGCAGAGATCTGGTGGAGACCCAGTACTTC. As protein: CATSRDLVETQYF.

This clone was counted a few times. This chain uses TRBV7-8 with TRBJ1-1, with TRBD1 matching 9 bases. The V gene's germline CDR1 is SGHVS and CDR2 FQNEAQ. This CDR3 region has 17 residues. V was clipped by 0 bases and J by 1 base; unmatched bases: 6. CDR3 amino acids: CASSLAGTGWENTEAFF. In DNA form, the CDR3 reads TGTGCCAGCAGCTTAGCCGGGACAGGGTGGGAGAACACTGAAGCTTTCTTT.

This clone was seen more than once but under ten times. The chain uses TRBV4-1 and TRBJ1-3; TRBD1 aligns across 7 bases. In germline, CDR1 is MGHRA, CDR2 YSYEKL. This CDR3 comprises 17 residues. J was trimmed by 0 bases and V by 2 bases; bases with no gene match: 7. The CDR3 nucleotides are TGCGCCAGCAGCCAAAGCCCGGGACAGTTCTCTGGAAACACCATATATTTT. This encodes CASSQSPGQFSGNTIYF.

J is TRBJ1-4 and V is TRBV9; D is ambiguous. This CDR3 region has 15 residues. Trimming removed 2 bases from V and 7 bases from J, with 15 bases in between. CDR1 is SGDLS and CDR2 is YYNGEE in the germline V gene. The CDR3: CASSVKDGLGEKLFF. CDR3 sequence (DNA): TGTGCCAGCAGCGTCAAGGACGGGCTAGGTGAAAAACTGTTTTTT.

Only a few counts were recorded for this clone. The chain has TRBV4-3 and TRBJ1-2; D is ambiguous. CDR1 LGHNA and CDR2 YSLEER come from the germline V gene. The germline V and J ends were trimmed by 0 bases and 4 bases, with 9 bases remaining between them. This CDR3 is built from 14 residues. The CDR3 here is CASSQDREAYGYTF. DNA of the CDR3: TGCGCCAGCAGCCAAGATCGGGAGGCCTATGGCTACACCTTC.

This clone showed up just once. The chain couples TRBV7-9 to TRBJ1-2, with D possibly TRBD1 on 5 matching bases. V lost 4 bases and J lost 1, with 13 bases in between. This CDR3 region has 15 residues. Per germline, CDR1 SEHNR and CDR2 FQNEAQ (reference sequence). The DNA of the CDR3 is TGTGCCAGCAGCTCATGGGACGGTCGTAACTATGGCTACACCTTC. As protein: CASSSWDGRNYGYTF.

This clone showed up just a few times. This chain uses TRBV6-4 with TRBJ1-5, with 7 bases that match TRBD1. This CDR3 region has 15 residues. The V gene end was trimmed by 8 bases and the J gene end by 2 bases; junction bases not matched to a gene: 9. Germline V lookup: CDR1 MRHNA, CDR2 SNTAGT. The CDR3 reads CASAAGGGGNQPQHF. CDR3 bases: TGTGCCAGCGCGGCAGGGGGAGGGGGCAATCAGCCCCAGCATTTT.

This clone was counted only a few times. V and J are TRBV2 and TRBJ1-5; 9 bases map to TRBD1. The trim removed 7 bases at V and 5 bases at J, leaving 9 bases unmatched. Germline V gene sequence: CDR1 SNHLY, CDR2 FYNNEI. The CDR3 is 15 amino acids. The CDR3: CASTLRTGVYQPQHF. The CDR3 DNA is TGTGCCAGCACCCTCCGGACAGGGGTGTATCAGCCCCAGCATTTT.

V gene TRBV28 combines with J gene TRBJ1-3; a weak D match, TRBD1 (5 bases). Germline CDR1 reads MDHEN; CDR2 reads SYDVKM. V was shortened by 5 bases and J by 5 bases, with 16 bases between the two germline ends. The CDR3 is 15 residues long. The CDR3 region is CASSLSGPERNTIYF. The DNA for the CDR3 is TGTGCCAGCAGTCTCTCGGGGCCCGAGAGAAACACCATATATTTT.

This clone was observed a handful of times. The J gene is TRBJ2-2, the V gene TRBV29-1; perhaps D is TRBD1 or TRBD2 (5 bases each). The CDR3 sequence is 13 residues long. V was shortened by 4 bases and J by 3 bases, with 9 bases between the two germline ends. The germline CDR1 and CDR2 sequences are SQVTM and ANQGSEA. CDR3 nucleotide sequence: TGCAGCGTTGGGCAGGGAGACACCGGGGAGCTGTTTTTT. This encodes CSVGQGDTGELFF.

J is TRBJ1-3 and V is TRBV29-1, with D uncertain. Trimming removed 6 bases from V and 8 bases from J, with 20 bases in between. CDR3 length: 14 residues. From germline, CDR1 is SQVTM and CDR2 ANQGSEA. CDR3 loop: CSVTYDGRRDTIYF. DNA of the CDR3: TGCAGCGTGACGTACGACGGGCGTCGGGACACCATATATTTT.

The V gene is TRBV21-1, the J gene TRBJ2-6; whether TRBD1, the table's D call, matches the DNA was not checked. TRBV21-1 is labeled a pseudogene. This CDR3 is built from 19 residues. The CDR3 region has the DNA TGTGCCAGCACACACCTGACCGGGACAGGGAGCTCTGGGGCCAACGTCCTGACTTTC. It yields the protein CASTHLTGTGSSGANVLTF.

The chain has TRBV9 and TRBJ2-3; D is perhaps TRBD1 (7 bases). V dropped 2 bases and J dropped 1 base, with 11 bases sitting between them. CDR1 is SGDLS and CDR2 is YYNGEE in the germline V gene. This CDR3 is 15 amino acids long. For the CDR3, the DNA is TGTGCCAGCAGCGTGGGGGGACAGCGCACAGATACGCAGTATTTT. Translation: CASSVGGQRTDTQYF.